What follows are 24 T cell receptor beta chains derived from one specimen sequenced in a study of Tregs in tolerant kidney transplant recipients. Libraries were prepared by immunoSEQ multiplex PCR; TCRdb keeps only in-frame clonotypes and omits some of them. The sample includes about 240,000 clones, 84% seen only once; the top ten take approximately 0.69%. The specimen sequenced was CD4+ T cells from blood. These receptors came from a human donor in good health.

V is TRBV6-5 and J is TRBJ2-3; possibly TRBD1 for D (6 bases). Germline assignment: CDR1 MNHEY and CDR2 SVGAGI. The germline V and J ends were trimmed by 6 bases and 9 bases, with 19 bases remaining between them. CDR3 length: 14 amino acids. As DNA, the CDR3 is TGTGCCAGCAGGCCTCTCGGGGCCCAGGGGACGCAGTATTTT. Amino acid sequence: CASRPLGAQGTQYF.

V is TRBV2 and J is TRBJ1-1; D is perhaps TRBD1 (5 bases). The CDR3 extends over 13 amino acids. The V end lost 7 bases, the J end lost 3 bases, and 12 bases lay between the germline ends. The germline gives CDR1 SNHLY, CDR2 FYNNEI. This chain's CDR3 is CASMTDLHTEAFF. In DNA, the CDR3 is TGTGCCAGCATGACAGATCTTCACACTGAAGCTTTCTTT.

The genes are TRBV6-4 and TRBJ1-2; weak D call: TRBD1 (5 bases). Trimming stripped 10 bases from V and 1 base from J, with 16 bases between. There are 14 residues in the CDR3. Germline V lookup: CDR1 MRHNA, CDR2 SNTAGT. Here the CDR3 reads CATNRGRLNYGYTF. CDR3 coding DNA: TGTGCCACCAATCGGGGGAGGCTTAACTATGGCTACACCTTC.

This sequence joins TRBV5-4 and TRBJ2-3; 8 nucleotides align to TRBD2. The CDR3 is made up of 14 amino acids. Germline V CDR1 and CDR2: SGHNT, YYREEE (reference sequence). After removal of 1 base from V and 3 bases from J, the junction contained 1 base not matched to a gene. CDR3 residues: CASSLRGGTDTQYF. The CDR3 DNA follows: TGTGCCAGCAGCTTGCGGGGGGGAACAGATACGCAGTATTTT.

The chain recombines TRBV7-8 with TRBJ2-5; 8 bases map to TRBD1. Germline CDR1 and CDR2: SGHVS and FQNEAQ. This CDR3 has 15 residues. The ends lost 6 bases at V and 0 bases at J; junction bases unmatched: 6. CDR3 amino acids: CASRGTGAYQETQYF. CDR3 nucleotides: TGTGCCAGCAGGGGGACAGGTGCCTACCAAGAGACCCAGTACTTC.

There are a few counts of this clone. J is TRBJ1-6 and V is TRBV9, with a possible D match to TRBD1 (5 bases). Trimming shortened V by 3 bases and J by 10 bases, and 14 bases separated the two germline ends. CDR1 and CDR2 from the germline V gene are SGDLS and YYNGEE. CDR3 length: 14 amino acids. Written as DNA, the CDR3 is TGTGCCAGCAGCGGGGTGGGGCGGGGATCACCCCTCCACTTT. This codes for CASSGVGRGSPLHF. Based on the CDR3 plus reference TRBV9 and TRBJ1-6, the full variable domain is DSGVTQTPKHLITATGQRVTLRCSPRSGDLSVYWYQQSLDQGLQFLIQYYNGEERAKGNILERFSAQQFPDLHSELNLSSLELGDSALYFCASSGVGRGSPLHFGNGTRLTVT.

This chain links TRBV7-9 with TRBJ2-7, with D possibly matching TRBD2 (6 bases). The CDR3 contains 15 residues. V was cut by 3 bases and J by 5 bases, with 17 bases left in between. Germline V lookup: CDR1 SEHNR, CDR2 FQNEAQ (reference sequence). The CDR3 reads CASSFRGSMVDEQYF. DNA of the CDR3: TGTGCCAGCAGCTTTCGGGGGTCCATGGTGGACGAGCAGTACTTC.

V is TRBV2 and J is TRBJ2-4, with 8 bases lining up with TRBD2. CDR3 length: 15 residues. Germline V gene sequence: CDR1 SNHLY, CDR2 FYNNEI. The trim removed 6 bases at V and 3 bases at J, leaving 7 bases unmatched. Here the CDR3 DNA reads TGTGCCAGCAGGCTCGGGGGGGCTGGCAAAAACATTCAGTACTTC. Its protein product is CASRLGGAGKNIQYF.

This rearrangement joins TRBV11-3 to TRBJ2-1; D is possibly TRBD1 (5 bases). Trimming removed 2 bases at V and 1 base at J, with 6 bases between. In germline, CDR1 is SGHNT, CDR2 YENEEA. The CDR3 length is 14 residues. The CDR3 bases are TGTGCCAGCAGCTTACAGGGTTCCTACAATGAGCAGTTCTTC. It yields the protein CASSLQGSYNEQFF.

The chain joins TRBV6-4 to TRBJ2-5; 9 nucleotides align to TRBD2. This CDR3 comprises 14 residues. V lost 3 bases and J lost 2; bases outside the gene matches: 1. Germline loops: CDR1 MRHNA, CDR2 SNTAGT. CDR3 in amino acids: CASSERGGQETQYF. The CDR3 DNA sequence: TGTGCCAGCAGTGAGCGGGGGGGGCAAGAGACCCAGTACTTC.

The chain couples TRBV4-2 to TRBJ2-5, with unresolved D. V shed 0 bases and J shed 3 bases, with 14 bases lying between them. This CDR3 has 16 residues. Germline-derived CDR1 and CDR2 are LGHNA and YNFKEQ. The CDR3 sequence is CASSQDWAGRKETQYF. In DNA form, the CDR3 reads TGTGCCAGCAGCCAAGATTGGGCTGGCAGGAAAGAGACCCAGTACTTC.

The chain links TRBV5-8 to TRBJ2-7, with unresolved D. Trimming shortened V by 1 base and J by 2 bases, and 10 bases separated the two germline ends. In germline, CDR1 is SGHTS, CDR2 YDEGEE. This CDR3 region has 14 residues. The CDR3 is CASSLLATTYEQYF. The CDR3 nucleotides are TGTGCCAGCAGCTTGTTGGCGACAACCTACGAGCAGTACTTC.

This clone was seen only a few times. The CDR3 reads CASSRDATNQPQHF. The CDR3 nucleotides read TGTGCCAGCAGCCGAGACGCGACCAATCAGCCCCAGCATTTT. The chain combines TRBV9 with TRBJ1-5; no firm D call. The CDR3 has 14 amino acids. Germline loops: CDR1 SGDLS, CDR2 YYNGEE. Trimming stripped 4 bases from V and 3 bases from J, with 11 bases between.

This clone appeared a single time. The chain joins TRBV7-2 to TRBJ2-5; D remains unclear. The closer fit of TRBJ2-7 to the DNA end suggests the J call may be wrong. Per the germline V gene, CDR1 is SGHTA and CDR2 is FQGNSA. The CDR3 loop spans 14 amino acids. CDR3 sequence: CASSLAPPGYEQYF. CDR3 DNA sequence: TGTGCCAGCAGCTTAGCCCCCCCCGGGTACGAGCAGTACTTC.

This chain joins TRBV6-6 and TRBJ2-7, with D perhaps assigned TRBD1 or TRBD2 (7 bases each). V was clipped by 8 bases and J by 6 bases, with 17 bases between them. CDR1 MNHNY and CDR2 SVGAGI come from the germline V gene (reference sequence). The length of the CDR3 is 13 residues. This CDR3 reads CASGSQGGSEQYF. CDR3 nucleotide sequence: TGTGCCAGCGGCTCCCAGGGGGGGAGCGAGCAGTACTTC.

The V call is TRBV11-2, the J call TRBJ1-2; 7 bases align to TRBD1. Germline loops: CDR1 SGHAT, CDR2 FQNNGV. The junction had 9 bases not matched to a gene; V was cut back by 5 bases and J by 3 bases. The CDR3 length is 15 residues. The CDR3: CASSPGTDAHYGYTF. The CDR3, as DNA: TGTGCCAGCAGCCCAGGGACAGATGCTCACTATGGCTACACCTTC. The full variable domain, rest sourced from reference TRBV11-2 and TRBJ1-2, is EAGVAQSPRYKIIEKRQSVAFWCNPISGHATLYWYQQILGQGPKLLIQFQNNGVVDDSQLPKDRFSAERLKGVDSTLKIQPAKLEDSAVYLCASSPGTDAHYGYTFGSGTRLTVV.

CDR3 coding DNA: TGTGCCAGCAGCGTAGTAGTCAGGGGAGACTATGGCTACACCTTC. This codes for CASSVVVRGDYGYTF. The chain recombines TRBV9 with TRBJ1-2; possibly TRBD1 for D (6 bases). CDR3 length equals 15 residues. V lost 0 bases and J lost 3, with 12 bases in between. Germline V lookup: CDR1 SGDLS, CDR2 YYNGEE.

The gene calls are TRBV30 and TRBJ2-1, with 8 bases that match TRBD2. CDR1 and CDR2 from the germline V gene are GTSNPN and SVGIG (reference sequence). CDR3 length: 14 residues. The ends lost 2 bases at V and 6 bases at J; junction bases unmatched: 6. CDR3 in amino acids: CAWSSGTSVNEQFF. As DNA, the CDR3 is TGTGCCTGGAGTTCCGGGACTAGTGTCAATGAGCAGTTCTTC.

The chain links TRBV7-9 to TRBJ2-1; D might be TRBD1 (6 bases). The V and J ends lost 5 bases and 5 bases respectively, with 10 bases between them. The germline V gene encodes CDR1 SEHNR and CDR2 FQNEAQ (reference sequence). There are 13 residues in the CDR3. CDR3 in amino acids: CASSADSHNEQFF. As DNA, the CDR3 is TGTGCCAGCAGCGCGGACAGCCACAATGAGCAGTTCTTC.

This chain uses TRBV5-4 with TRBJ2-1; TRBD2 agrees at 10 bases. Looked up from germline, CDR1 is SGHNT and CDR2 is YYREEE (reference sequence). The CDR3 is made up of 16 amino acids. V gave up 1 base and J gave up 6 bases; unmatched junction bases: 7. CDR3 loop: CASSLLIAGGRNEQFF. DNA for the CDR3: TGTGCCAGCAGCTTGCTGATAGCGGGAGGCCGCAATGAGCAGTTCTTC.

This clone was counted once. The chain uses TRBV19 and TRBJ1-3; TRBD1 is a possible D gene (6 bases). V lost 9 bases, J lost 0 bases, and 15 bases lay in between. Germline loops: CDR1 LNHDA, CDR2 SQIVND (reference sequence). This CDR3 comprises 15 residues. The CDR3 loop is CASLPGTNSGNTIYF. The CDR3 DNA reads TGTGCCAGCCTCCCGGGGACAAACTCTGGAAACACCATATATTTT.

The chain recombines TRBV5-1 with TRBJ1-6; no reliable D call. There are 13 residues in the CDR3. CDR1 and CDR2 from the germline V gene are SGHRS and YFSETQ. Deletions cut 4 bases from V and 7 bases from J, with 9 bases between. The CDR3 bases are TGCGCCAGCAGCACTGGACGGAATTCACCCCTCCACTTT. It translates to CASSTGRNSPLHF.

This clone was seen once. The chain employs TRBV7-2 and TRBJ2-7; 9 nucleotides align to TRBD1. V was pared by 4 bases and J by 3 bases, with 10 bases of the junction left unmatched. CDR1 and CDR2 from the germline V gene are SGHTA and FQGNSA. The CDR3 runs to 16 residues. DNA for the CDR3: TGTGCCAGCAGCTATGCTCGGGACAGGGATAGCTACGAGCAGTACTTC. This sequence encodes CASSYARDRDSYEQYF.

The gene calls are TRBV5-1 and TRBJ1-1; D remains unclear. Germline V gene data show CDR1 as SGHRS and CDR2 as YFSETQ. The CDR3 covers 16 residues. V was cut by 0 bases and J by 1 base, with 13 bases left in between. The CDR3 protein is CASSLVVRVSNTEAFF. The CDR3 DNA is TGCGCCAGCAGCTTGGTAGTTCGGGTATCGAACACTGAAGCTTTCTTT.